What follows is one TCR beta chain and its context. With 60 Vbeta and 13 Jbeta primers, the PCR was carried out. The assay was immunoSEQ multiplex PCR, and TCRdb's table has in-frame clones only and misses some. The sample lists some 200,000 clones; roughly 80% were seen once. This entry is derived from a study of cytomegalovirus exposure and HLA in healthy donors. The CDR3 totals 12 residues. Trimming pared 10 bases from V and 1 base from J, leaving 10 bases between. Germline-derived CDR1 and CDR2 are ENHRY and SYGVKD. This TCR was recovered from a female donor in good health and CMV-seronegative. This rearrangement joins TRBV10-3 to TRBJ1-1; possible D gene TRBD1, 5 bases. Sequenced sample: PBMCs. CDR3 bases: TGTGCCAGCAAGACAGAGAACACTGAAGCTTTCTTT. It specifies CASKTENTEAFF.